Following are 2 T cell receptor beta chains from one sample sequenced in a study of CD8 T cells in ankylosing spondylitis. TCRdb re-called the 5' RACE reads with MiXCR, one entry per CDR3 protein. Of 250,000 to 400,000 distinct CDR3 sequences in the sample, more than 9% were seen once. Sequenced: blood, either unsorted or a sorted T cell fraction (not recorded which). The receptor set was obtained from a female donor with ankylosing spondylitis or in good health (not recorded which).

The V and J genes are TRBV28 and TRBJ2-7; D ambiguous. Per germline, CDR1 MDHEN and CDR2 SYDVKM. Trimming stripped 5 bases from V and 5 bases from J, with 16 bases between. CDR3 length equals 14 residues. The chain's CDR3 is CASSTPPPTHEQYF. The CDR3 DNA sequence: TGTGCCAGCAGTACGCCCCCTCCTACCCACGAGCAGTACTTC.

The gene calls are TRBV2 and TRBJ2-5; 9 bases match TRBD2. V lost 2 bases to trimming and J lost 4 bases; unmatched junction nucleotides: 5. CDR1 and CDR2 from the germline V gene are SNHLY and FYNNEI. The CDR3 contains 15 residues. The CDR3 DNA reads TGTGCCAGCAGTGAAATAGCGGGGGTGGCAGAGACCCAGTACTTC. Translation: CASSEIAGVAETQYF.